The entry that follows covers one T cell receptor beta chain sequence. Its target is not known. The entry originates in a study of vaccination and CD4 T cells after COVID-19. This CDR3 region has 12 residues. CDR1 is SGDLS, CDR2 YYNGEE, per germline. The V and J ends lost 0 bases and 2 bases respectively, with 1 base between them. Once obtained from cultured CD4+ T cells, the DNA was sequenced using the Oncomine TCR Beta short-read assay. TCRdb independently ran MiXCR on the PCR reads; one entry per CDR3 protein. This sample has about 20,000 distinct CDR3 sequences, with 46% found just once. Treatment described: 10-day PBMC culture with coronavirus spike peptide pools or control peptides (ViraFEST assay).

The input for sequencing was CD4+ T cells from blood, cultured in vitro, taken after SARS-CoV-2 vaccination. This chain links TRBV9 with TRBJ2-3, with unresolved D. The sequence derives from a human donor who had recovered from COVID-19. The CDR3 protein is CASSVDTDTQYF. The CDR3 DNA follows: TGTGCCAGCAGCGTAGACACAGATACGCAGTATTTT.